This TCR beta chain emerged from a study of regulatory T cells in long-lasting Graves disease. CDR1 LGHNT and CDR2 FRNRAP come from the germline V gene. V lost 6 bases, J lost 4 bases, and 10 bases stayed unmatched. The CDR3 runs 15 residues. Time point defined: persistent/refractory GD, antithyroid drugs over 5 years with positive TRAb. RNA from PBMCs was the source of the TCR library. Arm-PCR of CDR3 regions and iRepertoire HTBI primers were used to build TCR beta libraries. TCRdb analysed the multiplex PCR reads with MiXCR anew, one entry per CDR3 protein. The sample shows fewer than 550,000 distinct CDR3 sequences, under 25% of them seen only once.

This sample comprised peripheral blood mononuclear cells (PBMCs), obtained when the disease was refractory, from a patient treated with antithyroid drugs. This TCR derives from a female donor with Graves disease. This rearrangement joins TRBV12-5 to TRBJ2-5; TRBD2 matches at 8 bases. This CDR3 is CASGMGAGGPETQYF. The CDR3, as DNA: TGTGCTAGTGGGATGGGGGCGGGAGGCCCAGAGACCCAGTACTTC.